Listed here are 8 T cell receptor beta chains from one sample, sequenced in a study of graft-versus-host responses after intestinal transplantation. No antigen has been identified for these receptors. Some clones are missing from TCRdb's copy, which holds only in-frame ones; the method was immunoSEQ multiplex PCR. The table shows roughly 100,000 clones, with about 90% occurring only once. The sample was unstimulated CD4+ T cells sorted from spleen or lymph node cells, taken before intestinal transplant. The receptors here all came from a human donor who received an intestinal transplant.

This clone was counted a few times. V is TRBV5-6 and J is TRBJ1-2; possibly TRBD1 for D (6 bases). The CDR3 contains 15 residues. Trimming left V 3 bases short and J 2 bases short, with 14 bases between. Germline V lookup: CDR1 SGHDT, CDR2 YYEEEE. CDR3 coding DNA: TGTGCCAGCAGCTCGGTGGGGGGGACAAACTATGGCTACACCTTC. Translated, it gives CASSSVGGTNYGYTF. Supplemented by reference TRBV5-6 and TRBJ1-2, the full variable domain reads DAGVTQSPTHLIKTRGQQVTLRCSPKSGHDTVSWYQQALGQGPQFIFQYYEEEERQRGNFPDRFSGHQFPNYSSELNVNALLLGDSALYLCASSSVGGTNYGYTFGSGTRLTVV.

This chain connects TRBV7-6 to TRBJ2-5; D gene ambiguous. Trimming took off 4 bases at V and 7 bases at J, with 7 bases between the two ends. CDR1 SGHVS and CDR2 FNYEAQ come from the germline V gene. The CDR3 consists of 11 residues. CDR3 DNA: TGTGCCAGCAGCTCAAATTTGACCCAGTACTTC. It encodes CASSSNLTQYF.

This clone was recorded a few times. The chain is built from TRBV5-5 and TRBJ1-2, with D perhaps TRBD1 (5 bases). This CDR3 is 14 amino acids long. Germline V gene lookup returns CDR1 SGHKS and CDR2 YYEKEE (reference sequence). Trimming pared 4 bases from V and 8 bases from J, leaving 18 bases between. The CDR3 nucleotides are TGTGCCAGCAGCGGGGTTGCGCAACGGGACGGCTACACCTTC. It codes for CASSGVAQRDGYTF.

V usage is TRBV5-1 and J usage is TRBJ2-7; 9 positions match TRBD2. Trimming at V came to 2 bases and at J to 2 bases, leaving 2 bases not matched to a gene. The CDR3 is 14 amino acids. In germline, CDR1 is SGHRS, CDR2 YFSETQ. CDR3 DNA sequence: TGCGCCAGCAGCTTTAGCGGGGGAACCTACGAGCAGTACTTC. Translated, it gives CASSFSGGTYEQYF. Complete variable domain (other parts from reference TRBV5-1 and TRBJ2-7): KAGVTQTPRYLIKTRGQQVTLSCSPISGHRSVSWYQQTPGQGLQFLFEYFSETQRNKGNFPGRFSGRQFSNSRSEMNVSTLELGDSALYLCASSFSGGTYEQYFGPGTRLTVT.

The CDR3 spells CATSRDPAGNYGYTF. The CDR3 DNA is TGTGCCACCAGCAGAGATCCAGCAGGGAACTATGGCTACACCTTC. The V call is TRBV15, the J call TRBJ1-2; tentatively, D is TRBD1 (5 bases). Germline-derived CDR1 and CDR2 are LNHNV and YYDKDF (reference sequence). V lost 0 bases and J 2 bases, leaving 10 bases between the germline ends. The CDR3 is 15 amino acids.

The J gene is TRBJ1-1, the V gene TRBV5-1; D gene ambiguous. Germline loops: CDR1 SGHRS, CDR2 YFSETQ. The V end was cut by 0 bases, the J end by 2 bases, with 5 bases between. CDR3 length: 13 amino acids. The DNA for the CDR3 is TGCGCCAGCAGCTTGGGCAGCAACACTGAAGCTTTCTTT. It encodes CASSLGSNTEAFF.

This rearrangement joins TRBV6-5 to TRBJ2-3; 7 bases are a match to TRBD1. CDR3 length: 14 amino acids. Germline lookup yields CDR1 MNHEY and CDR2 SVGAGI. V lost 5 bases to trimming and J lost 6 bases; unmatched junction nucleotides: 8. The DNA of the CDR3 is TGTGCCAGCAGTCCCCGACAGGGAGTCGATACGCAGTATTTT. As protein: CASSPRQGVDTQYF.

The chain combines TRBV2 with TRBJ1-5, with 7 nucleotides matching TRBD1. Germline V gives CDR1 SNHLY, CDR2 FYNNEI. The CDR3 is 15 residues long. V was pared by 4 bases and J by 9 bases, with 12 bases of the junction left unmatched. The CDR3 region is CASSVSEGAGRPQHF. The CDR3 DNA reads TGTGCCAGCAGTGTGTCCGAGGGGGCGGGTCGGCCCCAGCATTTT.